A single sample is the source of the 26 T cell receptor beta chains below, sequenced in a study of blood T cell repertoires in COVID-19. The repertoire was sequenced with immunoSEQ multiplex PCR; TCRdb's copy has only in-frame clones and lacks some. The sample has about 25,000 clones, roughly 89% seen once. What was sequenced was peripheral blood. The receptors shown here come from a human donor in a cohort sampled during active COVID-19.

This clone appeared once. The gene calls are TRBV19 and TRBJ2-1; TRBD2 matches 11 bases. The CDR3 spans 14 residues. J was trimmed by 4 bases and V by 6 bases; bases with no gene match: 2. The germline V gene encodes CDR1 LNHDA and CDR2 SQIVND (reference sequence). The CDR3 DNA sequence: TGTGCCAGTAGGACTAGCGGGGTTTACAATGAGCAGTTCTTC. Its protein product is CASRTSGVYNEQFF.

The V call is TRBV5-1, the J call TRBJ2-1; tentative D call: TRBD1 (6 bases). The length of the CDR3 is 16 residues. The germline V and J ends were trimmed by 3 bases and 0 bases, with 13 bases remaining between them. Germline V gene sequence: CDR1 SGHRS, CDR2 YFSETQ. For the CDR3, the DNA is TGCGCCAGCAGCTACAAAGCGGACAGCTCCTACAATGAGCAGTTCTTC. This codes for CASSYKADSSYNEQFF.

The rearrangement joins TRBV5-4 to TRBJ2-5; TRBD2 matches at 8 bases. Germline loops: CDR1 SGHNT, CDR2 YYREEE (reference sequence). The CDR3 runs to 13 residues. Trimming cost V 9 bases and J 4 bases; bases outside gene matches: 8. CDR3 nucleotides: TGTGCCACACATCGGGAGGGCCGAGAGACCCAGTACTTC. The encoded protein is CATHREGRETQYF. The full variable domain, in which reference TRBV5-4 and TRBJ2-5 provide the parts outside the CDR3, is ETGVTQSPTHLIKTRGQQVTLRCSSQSGHNTVSWYQQALGQGPQFIFQYYREEENGRGNFPPRFSGLQFPNYSSELNVNALELDDSALYLCATHREGRETQYFGPGTRLLVL.

In this sample, this clone turned up once. The V gene is TRBV29-1, the J gene TRBJ2-3; 8 bases line up with TRBD1. The CDR3 contains 16 residues. V lost 0 bases, J lost 4 bases, and 9 bases stayed unmatched. Germline CDR1 SQVTM, CDR2 ANQGSEA. The CDR3 DNA is TGCAGCGTTGAAGATCGGAGTACAGGGGGGCCAGATACGCAGTATTTT. Translation: CSVEDRSTGGPDTQYF.

V is TRBV3-1 (or the pseudogene TRBV3-2) and J is TRBJ2-5, with 9 bases lining up with TRBD1. Germline lookup yields CDR1 LGHDT and CDR2 YNNKEL (reference sequence). V lost 5 bases to trimming and J lost 4 bases; unmatched junction nucleotides: 8. The length of the CDR3 is 15 residues. The DNA for the CDR3 is TGTGCCAGCAGCACGTCTACAGGGGGCCCAGAGACCCAGTACTTC. It encodes CASSTSTGGPETQYF.

The chain has TRBV5-1 and TRBJ2-7, with D unclear. V was pared by 1 base and J by 1 base, with 9 bases between. The CDR3 has 14 amino acids. Germline values: CDR1 SGHRS, CDR2 YFSETQ. CDR3 protein: CASSLLSGSYEQYF. The CDR3 DNA reads TGCGCCAGCAGCTTGTTATCCGGGTCCTACGAGCAGTACTTC.

This chain joins TRBV24-1 and TRBJ2-5, with TRBD1 identical over 8 bases. This CDR3 has 15 amino acids. Germline V gene lookup returns CDR1 KGHDR and CDR2 SFDVKD. J was trimmed by 4 bases and V by 4 bases; bases with no gene match: 7. For the CDR3, the DNA is TGTGCCACCAGTGACTCCGACAGGGGAAGAGAGACCCAGTACTTC. As protein: CATSDSDRGRETQYF.

The table lists this clone with a few counts. DNA for the CDR3: TGTGCCAGTAGTGACCGACACCTCTCCTACGAGCAGTACTTC. Its translation: CASSDRHLSYEQYF. V and J are TRBV19 and TRBJ2-7; no firm D call. The CDR3 sequence is 14 residues long. V lost 5 bases and J lost 0, with 11 bases in between. CDR1 is LNHDA and CDR2 is SQIVND in the germline V gene (reference sequence).

The chain uses TRBV4-3 and TRBJ2-6, with 13 positions matching TRBD2. The CDR3 covers 17 residues. Trimming took 2 bases from V and 3 from J; bases not matched to a gene: 1. In germline, CDR1 is LGHNA, CDR2 YSLEER. The CDR3 region has the DNA TGCGCCAGCAGCCAAAGGACTAGCGGGAGTGGGGCCAACGTCCTGACTTTC. It specifies CASSQRTSGSGANVLTF.

The chain links TRBV2 to TRBJ1-1; 7 positions match TRBD1. In germline, CDR1 is SNHLY, CDR2 FYNNEI. The J segment lost 4 bases and the V segment lost 6 bases, leaving 2 bases of the junction unmatched. This CDR3 comprises 12 residues. The CDR3 sequence is CASRAGGTEAFF. The CDR3, as DNA: TGTGCCAGCAGAGCAGGGGGCACTGAAGCTTTCTTT. Complete variable domain (other parts from reference TRBV2 and TRBJ1-1): EPEVTQTPSHQVTQMGQEVILRCVPISNHLYFYWYRQILGQKVEFLVSFYNNEISEKSEIFDDQFSVERPDGSNFTLKIRSTKLEDSAMYFCASRAGGTEAFFGQGTRLTVV.

This clone was counted a single time. This chain connects TRBV2 to TRBJ2-2, with 11 bases lining up with TRBD2. The CDR3 totals 17 residues. V lost 4 bases and J lost 7; bases outside the gene matches: 11. Germline loops: CDR1 SNHLY, CDR2 FYNNEI. CDR3 nucleotide sequence: TGTGCCAGCAGTGGGCCTAGCGGGAGGCCACGAGGCGGGGAGCTGTTTTTT. This gives the protein CASSGPSGRPRGGELFF.

The J gene is TRBJ1-5, the V gene TRBV5-5, with D unresolved. The CDR3 is 16 residues long. Germline CDR1 and CDR2: SGHKS and YYEKEE (reference sequence). V was trimmed by 3 bases and J by 1 base, leaving 14 bases between them. In DNA, the CDR3 is TGTGCCAGCAGCTGGGCCCCCGGAGGGAGCAATCAGCCCCAGCATTTT. Protein: CASSWAPGGSNQPQHF. Looking up the rest from reference TRBV5-5 and TRBJ1-5 gives the full variable domain: DAGVTQSPTHLIKTRGQQVTLRCSPISGHKSVSWYQQVLGQGPQFIFQYYEKEERGRGNFPDRFSARQFPNYSSELNVNALLLGDSALYLCASSWAPGGSNQPQHFGDGTRLSIL.

The chain has TRBV5-1 and TRBJ1-2; D gene unclear. CDR3 length: 15 residues. The V gene lost 3 bases and the J gene lost 0 bases, with 12 bases spanning the gap. Per germline, CDR1 SGHRS and CDR2 YFSETQ. The CDR3 spells CASSSQAEANYGYTF. The CDR3 DNA reads as TGCGCCAGCAGCTCCCAGGCCGAAGCTAACTATGGCTACACCTTC.

The V gene is TRBV6-5, the J gene TRBJ1-3, with 9 positions matching TRBD1. V lost 6 bases, J lost 4 bases, and 7 bases stayed unmatched. The CDR3 consists of 15 residues. Germline V gives CDR1 MNHEY, CDR2 SVGAGI. CDR3 DNA sequence: TGTGCCAGCAGGGTTAACAGGGGGCAGGGAAACACCATATATTTT. Translating it yields CASRVNRGQGNTIYF.

This clone was recorded once. This chain connects TRBV27 to TRBJ2-7, with 8 bases identical to TRBD1. The length of the CDR3 is 15 residues. Germline CDR1 MNHEY, CDR2 SMNVEV (reference sequence). The trim removed 5 bases at V and 2 bases at J, leaving 8 bases unmatched. The CDR3 reads CASSHRDRTPYEQYF. CDR3 nucleotide sequence: TGTGCCAGCAGTCACCGGGACAGGACCCCCTACGAGCAGTACTTC.

The DNA for the CDR3 is TGTGCCAGCAGTTCCGGGACAGAGTCTTCACCCCTCCACTTT. Translated, it gives CASSSGTESSPLHF. This chain links TRBV5-8 with TRBJ1-6; 7 bases are shared with TRBD1. This CDR3 has 14 amino acids. J gave up 9 bases and V 5 bases, and 8 bases lay outside the gene matches. Germline V gene sequence: CDR1 SGHTS, CDR2 YDEGEE.

This sequence joins TRBV2 and TRBJ2-5; possible D gene TRBD1, 7 bases. The germline V gene encodes CDR1 SNHLY and CDR2 FYNNEI. The CDR3 sequence is 11 residues long. V was cut by 10 bases and J by 4 bases, with 10 bases left in between. In DNA, the CDR3 is TGTGCCACCAGGGGGGCAGAGACCCAGTACTTC. Protein sequence: CATRGAETQYF.

The V call is TRBV28, the J call TRBJ1-1; TRBD1 matches 7 bases. There are 14 residues in the CDR3. Germline trimming cut 4 bases from V and 4 bases from J; bases unmatched to any gene: 6. Germline loops: CDR1 MDHEN, CDR2 SYDVKM. CDR3 in amino acids: CASSSIGTVTEAFF. The CDR3 DNA reads as TGTGCCAGCAGTTCCATCGGGACAGTCACTGAAGCTTTCTTT. Combining the CDR3 with reference TRBV28 and TRBJ1-1 gives the whole variable domain DVKVTQSSRYLVKRTGEKVFLECVQDMDHENMFWYRQDPGLGLRLIYFSYDVKMKEKGDIPEGYSVSREKKERFSLILESASTNQTSMYLCASSSIGTVTEAFFGQGTRLTVV.

V and J are TRBV10-3 and TRBJ1-2; weak D call: TRBD1 (6 bases). This CDR3 is built from 13 residues. Deletions cut 4 bases from V and 8 bases from J, with 14 bases between. From germline, CDR1 is ENHRY and CDR2 SYGVKD. CDR3 in amino acids: CAISAGTREGYTF. In DNA form, the CDR3 reads TGTGCCATCAGTGCCGGGACAAGAGAAGGCTACACCTTC.

The V gene is TRBV10-3, the J gene TRBJ2-5; the D is unclear. Germline V gene data show CDR1 as ENHRY and CDR2 as SYGVKD. The CDR3 runs to 14 residues. The V gene lost 3 bases and the J gene lost 1 base, with 9 bases spanning the gap. The CDR3 protein is CAISDGPLQETQYF. Here the CDR3 DNA reads TGTGCCATCAGTGATGGGCCACTCCAAGAGACCCAGTACTTC.

This chain connects TRBV20-1 to TRBJ2-7; 10 bases are shared with TRBD1. Per the germline V gene, CDR1 is DFQATT and CDR2 is SNEGSKA (reference sequence). This CDR3 spans 15 amino acids. V was pared by 5 bases and J by 4 bases, with 11 bases of the junction left unmatched. The CDR3 here is CSAGGPDRGMYEQYF. The CDR3 DNA follows: TGCAGTGCTGGTGGGCCGGACAGGGGGATGTACGAGCAGTACTTC.

Only a few counts were recorded for this clone. V and J are TRBV27 and TRBJ2-7; 12 positions agree with TRBD2. This CDR3 comprises 15 residues. V was clipped by 4 bases and J by 3 bases; unmatched bases: 4. Germline lookup yields CDR1 MNHEY and CDR2 SMNVEV (reference sequence). The CDR3 sequence is CASSSPTSGSYEQYF. The CDR3 bases are TGTGCCAGCAGTTCGCCGACTAGCGGGAGCTACGAGCAGTACTTC.

The chain joins TRBV2 to TRBJ1-2; unclear D gene. The CDR3 sequence is 11 residues long. The ends were cut back, 3 bases at V and 12 bases at J, with 11 bases in the middle. Germline V lookup: CDR1 SNHLY, CDR2 FYNNEI. As DNA, the CDR3 is TGTGCCAGCAGTGAGTACCGGGAGAACACCTTC. This translates into CASSEYRENTF.

The CDR3 sequence: CASSPGAGGRTLYEQYF. The CDR3 DNA is TGTGCCAGCAGCCCGGGTGCTGGGGGCCGGACCCTTTACGAGCAGTACTTC. The chain uses TRBV5-5 and TRBJ2-7; possibly TRBD1 for D (6 bases). V lost 4 bases to trimming and J lost 4 bases, with 24 bases between them. Per the germline V gene, CDR1 is SGHKS and CDR2 is YYEKEE (reference sequence). The CDR3 covers 17 residues.

This chain uses TRBV4-1 with TRBJ1-4; D is uncertain. Between the trimmed V and J ends, which lost 1 base and 0 bases, there was a span of 12 bases. Per the germline V gene, CDR1 is MGHRA and CDR2 is YSYEKL. This CDR3 comprises 17 residues. Here the CDR3 reads CASSQGKGLATNEKLFF. CDR3 DNA: TGCGCCAGCAGCCAAGGCAAAGGACTTGCAACTAATGAAAAACTGTTTTTT.

The gene calls are TRBV27 and TRBJ2-3, with D maybe TRBD2 (5 bases). CDR3 length equals 16 residues. With 7 bases removed from V and 2 bases from J, the gap between germline ends came to 19 bases. The germline CDR1 and CDR2 sequences are MNHEY and SMNVEV (reference sequence). The CDR3 is CASTPLDSTYTDTQYF. DNA for the CDR3: TGTGCCAGCACCCCTCTGGACTCTACTTACACAGATACGCAGTATTTT.